A single sample is the source of the 31 T cell receptor beta chains below, sequenced in a study of identifying expanded T cells in peripheral blood. Using immunoSEQ multiplex PCR, the repertoire was profiled, and TCRdb retains in-frame clones only, with some absent. Among more than 80,000 clones, more than 70% were seen once, and the ten largest hold under 4.5%. Input material: blood. The receptors come from a person aged 18 to 75 in good health.

The gene calls are TRBV5-4 and TRBJ2-5, with no clear D. CDR1 and CDR2 from the germline V gene are SGHNT and YYREEE (reference sequence). The CDR3 has 15 residues. Between the trimmed V and J ends, which lost 1 base and 2 bases, there was a span of 12 bases. The CDR3 is CASSLNVARQETQYF. CDR3 nucleotide sequence: TGTGCCAGCAGCTTGAATGTGGCTAGACAAGAGACCCAGTACTTC.

The chain uses TRBV5-1 and TRBJ2-7, with a possible D match to TRBD1 (5 bases). CDR1 and CDR2 (germline): SGHRS, YFSETQ. V lost 4 bases to trimming and J lost 3 bases, with 8 bases between them. The CDR3 is 12 residues long. CDR3 in DNA: TGCGCCAGCAGCGACAGTCACTACGAGCAGTACTTC. Its protein product is CASSDSHYEQYF.

This clone was seen repeatedly, ten times or more. The chain has TRBV19 and TRBJ2-5; TRBD1 matches 10 bases. From germline, CDR1 is LNHDA and CDR2 SQIVND (reference sequence). The CDR3 consists of 14 residues. V lost 1 base and J lost 4; bases outside the gene matches: 0. The CDR3 spells CASSIGTGGETQYF. The CDR3 coding sequence is TGTGCCAGTAGTATAGGGACAGGGGGAGAGACCCAGTACTTC. Supplemented by reference TRBV19 and TRBJ2-5, the full variable domain reads DGGITQSPKYLFRKEGQNVTLSCEQNLNHDAMYWYRQDPGQGLRLIYYSQIVNDFQKGDIAEGYSVSREKKESFPLTVTSAQKNPTAFYLCASSIGTGGETQYFGPGTRLLVL.

A few counts support this clone. V and J are TRBV28 and TRBJ2-1; TRBD1 might be the D (5 bases). V was clipped by 3 bases and J by 7 bases, with 16 bases between them. This CDR3 comprises 15 residues. From germline, CDR1 is MDHEN and CDR2 SYDVKM. This CDR3 is CASSFLSPQGNEQFF. The DNA for the CDR3 is TGTGCCAGCAGTTTCCTTTCCCCGCAGGGAAATGAGCAGTTCTTC. The whole variable domain, filled in from reference TRBV28 and TRBJ2-1, reads DVKVTQSSRYLVKRTGEKVFLECVQDMDHENMFWYRQDPGLGLRLIYFSYDVKMKEKGDIPEGYSVSREKKERFSLILESASTNQTSMYLCASSFLSPQGNEQFFGPGTRLTVL.

The chain is built from TRBV11-2 and TRBJ2-3; D gene ambiguous. The CDR3 is 13 amino acids. Per germline, CDR1 SGHAT and CDR2 FQNNGV. Trimming removed 5 bases from V and 0 bases from J, with 6 bases in between. CDR3 residues: CASSLRSTDTQYF. The CDR3 DNA reads as TGTGCCAGCAGCCTGAGAAGCACAGATACGCAGTATTTT. The full variable domain, its missing parts supplied by reference TRBV11-2 and TRBJ2-3, is EAGVAQSPRYKIIEKRQSVAFWCNPISGHATLYWYQQILGQGPKLLIQFQNNGVVDDSQLPKDRFSAERLKGVDSTLKIQPAKLEDSAVYLCASSLRSTDTQYFGPGTRLTVL.

This clone was counted once. The chain employs TRBV18 and TRBJ1-2, with 8 nucleotides matching TRBD1. CDR3 length: 15 amino acids. Trimming cost V 3 bases and J 0 bases; bases outside gene matches: 3. Germline V gene sequence: CDR1 KGHSH, CDR2 LQKENI. CDR3 nucleotides: TGTGCCAGCTCACCGTTGACAGGGGCTAACTATGGCTACACCTTC. Amino acids: CASSPLTGANYGYTF.

The chain links TRBV6-4 to TRBJ2-1; TRBD1 is a possible D gene (5 bases). This CDR3 is 15 amino acids long. CDR1 is MRHNA, CDR2 SNTAGT, per germline. Deletions cut 4 bases from V and 4 bases from J, with 14 bases between. CDR3 nucleotides: TGTGCCAGCAGTGTTCAGGGCGACTCTTACAATGAGCAGTTCTTC. It yields the protein CASSVQGDSYNEQFF.

The genes are TRBV5-4 and TRBJ2-3; 7 nucleotides match TRBD2. In germline, CDR1 is SGHNT, CDR2 YYREEE (reference sequence). The CDR3 consists of 16 residues. V shed 4 bases and J 4 bases; nucleotides not matched to a gene: 12. The CDR3 reads CASSQGGGVGADTQYF. The CDR3 DNA follows: TGTGCCAGCAGCCAAGGTGGGGGGGTGGGTGCAGATACGCAGTATTTT.

Concerning this clone itself: One end of the junction fails to match germline, which may point to a read error. The rearrangement uses TRBV2 and TRBJ2-1; D possibly matches TRBD1 or TRBD2 (6 bases each). Germline lookup yields CDR1 SNHLY and CDR2 FYNNEI. CDR3 size: 11 residues. In DNA, the CDR3 is TGTGCCAGCAGGGGGCTCCGGGGGCTTGTCTTC. Translated, it gives CASRGLRGLVF.

The rearrangement uses TRBV28 and TRBJ2-1; 9 bases are shared with TRBD2. The CDR3 sequence is 15 residues long. The V gene's germline CDR1 is MDHEN and CDR2 SYDVKM. The J segment lost 7 bases and the V segment lost 5 bases, leaving 9 bases of the junction unmatched. The CDR3 DNA reads TGTGCCAGCAGTGTGACTAGCGGATGGAGAAATGAGCAGTTCTTC. Protein product: CASSVTSGWRNEQFF. The full variable domain, rest sourced from reference TRBV28 and TRBJ2-1, is DVKVTQSSRYLVKRTGEKVFLECVQDMDHENMFWYRQDPGLGLRLIYFSYDVKMKEKGDIPEGYSVSREKKERFSLILESASTNQTSMYLCASSVTSGWRNEQFFGPGTRLTVL.

The chain uses TRBV5-4 and TRBJ1-3; D is possibly TRBD1 (6 bases). The germline CDR1 and CDR2 sequences are SGHNT and YYREEE (reference sequence). V lost 4 bases to trimming and J lost 0 bases, with 17 bases between them. The CDR3 has 17 amino acids. For the CDR3, the DNA is TGTGCCAGCAGCCCCACGGGGGCGGCGAACTCTGGAAACACCATATATTTT. Amino acids: CASSPTGAANSGNTIYF.

This chain links TRBV7-8 with TRBJ1-4, with 7 bases that match TRBD1. The length of the CDR3 is 16 residues. The germline gives CDR1 SGHVS, CDR2 FQNEAQ. The trim removed 6 bases at V and 0 bases at J, leaving 7 bases unmatched. The CDR3 DNA follows: TGTGCCAGCAGTCAGACAGGGAGGGCAACTAATGAAAAACTGTTTTTT. The encoded protein is CASSQTGRATNEKLFF.

V gene TRBV28 combines with J gene TRBJ2-3; 10 positions agree with TRBD2. The CDR3 loop spans 15 amino acids. Germline V gene data show CDR1 as MDHEN and CDR2 as SYDVKM. Unmatched junction bases numbered 5, after V lost 5 bases and J lost 3 bases. CDR3 amino acids: CASSGGLAETDTQYF. CDR3 coding DNA: TGTGCCAGCAGTGGAGGACTAGCGGAAACAGATACGCAGTATTTT.

The rearrangement joins TRBV4-3 to TRBJ2-5; TRBD1 agrees at 9 bases. The J call may be incorrect, as the DNA end agrees better with TRBJ2-7. In germline, CDR1 is LGHNA, CDR2 YSLEER. This CDR3 has 15 residues. The CDR3 region has the DNA TGCGCCAGCAGCCAAGCCGGGACAGGGATCGACGAGCAGTACTTC. Translating it yields CASSQAGTGIDEQYF.

The rearrangement uses TRBV9 and TRBJ2-2; 7 bases fit TRBD2. The CDR3 is 16 residues long. Trimming at V came to 1 base and at J to 7 bases, leaving 10 bases not matched to a gene. CDR1 is SGDLS, CDR2 YYNGEE, per germline. CDR3 amino acids: CASSVTSGTQNGELFF. CDR3 nucleotide sequence: TGTGCCAGCAGCGTAACCAGCGGGACTCAAAACGGGGAGCTGTTTTTT.

The chain has TRBV5-1 and TRBJ1-4; D is possibly TRBD1 (6 bases). This CDR3 is built from 15 residues. Per germline, CDR1 SGHRS and CDR2 YFSETQ. V was pared by 4 bases and J by 7 bases, with 17 bases between. CDR3 loop: CASSPSGGMSEKLFF. The CDR3 nucleotides are TGCGCCAGCAGCCCGTCCGGGGGCATGAGTGAAAAACTGTTTTTT.

This clone was observed a single time. The chain carries TRBV5-1 and TRBJ1-4; the match to TRBD1 covers 9 bases. Germline assignment: CDR1 SGHRS and CDR2 YFSETQ. This CDR3 spans 15 amino acids. V lost 2 bases and J lost 8; bases outside the gene matches: 7. DNA for the CDR3: TGCGCCAGCAGCTTTTCCAGGACAGGGGACGAAAAACTGTTTTTT. This translates into CASSFSRTGDEKLFF.

The chain has TRBV7-9 and TRBJ2-1, with 8 bases aligning to TRBD2. CDR1 is SEHNR, CDR2 FQNEAQ, per germline (reference sequence). The CDR3 length is 15 residues. V dropped 1 base and J dropped 7; count of bases not matched to a gene: 6. The CDR3 sequence is CASSLVTGGPNEQFF. The CDR3, as DNA: TGTGCCAGCAGCTTAGTCACGGGAGGGCCGAATGAGCAGTTCTTC.

The chain recombines TRBV2 with TRBJ2-7; D could derive from TRBD1 or TRBD2 (5 bases each). Trimming removed 4 bases at V and 3 bases at J, with 7 bases between. This CDR3 comprises 12 residues. Germline assignment: CDR1 SNHLY and CDR2 FYNNEI. The CDR3 bases are TGTGCCAGCAGTGTTGGGGGCTACGAGCAGTACTTC. This gives the protein CASSVGGYEQYF. The full variable domain, its missing parts supplied by reference TRBV2 and TRBJ2-7, is EPEVTQTPSHQVTQMGQEVILRCVPISNHLYFYWYRQILGQKVEFLVSFYNNEISEKSEIFDDQFSVERPDGSNFTLKIRSTKLEDSAMYFCASSVGGYEQYFGPGTRLTVT.

The rearrangement joins TRBV27 to TRBJ2-1; D gene ambiguous. CDR3 length equals 11 residues. CDR1 is MNHEY, CDR2 SMNVEV, per germline (reference sequence). Trimming cost V 5 bases and J 4 bases, with 3 bases left between them. CDR3 region: CASSLYNEQFF. The CDR3 coding sequence is TGTGCCAGCAGTCTATACAATGAGCAGTTCTTC.

The chain uses TRBV27 and TRBJ2-2; TRBD2 matches at 8 bases. V was clipped by 0 bases and J by 1 base; unmatched bases: 4. This CDR3 is 17 amino acids long. Germline-derived CDR1 and CDR2 are MNHEY and SMNVEV (reference sequence). In DNA, the CDR3 is TGTGCCAGCAGTTTATCTGCGGGGGGAGTGAACACCGGGGAGCTGTTTTTT. The encoded protein is CASSLSAGGVNTGELFF.

This clone has only a few counts. V and J are TRBV7-2 and TRBJ1-2; possibly TRBD1 for D (5 bases). Per the germline V gene, CDR1 is SGHTA and CDR2 is FQGNSA. CDR3 length equals 16 residues. V shed 1 base and J shed 2 bases, with 14 bases lying between them. CDR3 sequence (DNA): TGTGCCAGCAGCTTAGACAGGATGGGACTCAACTATGGCTACACCTTC. Encoded protein: CASSLDRMGLNYGYTF.

A few counts support this clone. V usage is TRBV10-1 and J usage is TRBJ2-3, with D perhaps assigned TRBD1 or TRBD2 (5 bases each). V gave up 2 bases and J gave up 6 bases, with 15 bases separating them. The germline gives CDR1 WNHNN, CDR2 SYGVQD (reference sequence). This CDR3 region has 15 residues. The CDR3 DNA reads TGCGCCAGCAGTGAGGGGACGGACCATGTCGATACGCAGTATTTT. Translating gives CASSEGTDHVDTQYF.

The genes are TRBV6-5 and TRBJ2-7; TRBD2 is a possible D gene (6 bases). This CDR3 contains 15 residues. Trimming shortened V by 0 bases and J by 1 base, and 10 bases separated the two germline ends. Germline CDR1 is MNHEY and CDR2 is SVGAGI. The CDR3, as DNA: TGTGCCAGCAGTTACTCGCCGGGAGTTTCCTACGAGCAGTACTTC. Encoded protein: CASSYSPGVSYEQYF.

The rearrangement joins TRBV2 to TRBJ2-7, with 9 bases lining up with TRBD1. The CDR3 is made up of 15 amino acids. With 8 bases clipped from V and 6 bases from J, the junction kept 14 bases outside the gene matches. Germline V CDR1 and CDR2: SNHLY, FYNNEI. CDR3 protein: CASGGSRTGAAEQYF. CDR3 nucleotides: TGTGCCAGCGGGGGGTCTAGGACAGGGGCAGCCGAGCAGTACTTC.

The rearrangement links TRBV5-1 to TRBJ2-7, with D perhaps TRBD1 (6 bases). The CDR3 consists of 14 residues. Germline values: CDR1 SGHRS, CDR2 YFSETQ. The ends were cut back, 5 bases at V and 4 bases at J, with 16 bases in the middle. The CDR3 is CASSGQGRVYEQYF. CDR3 nucleotide sequence: TGCGCCAGCAGTGGTCAGGGGCGCGTATACGAGCAGTACTTC.

The chain has TRBV7-2 and TRBJ2-5; 9 nucleotides align to TRBD2. The V and J ends lost 3 bases and 4 bases, in that order; junction bases with no gene match: 6. Germline V gene lookup returns CDR1 SGHTA and CDR2 FQGNSA. This CDR3 is 15 amino acids long. Here the CDR3 reads CASSFATSGTETQYF. The CDR3 DNA is TGTGCCAGCAGCTTCGCGACTAGCGGTACAGAGACCCAGTACTTC.

The chain joins TRBV4-3 to TRBJ2-2; D is undetermined. Germline CDR1 LGHNA, CDR2 YSLEER. V was clipped by 3 bases and J by 5 bases, with 13 bases between them. This CDR3 has 15 amino acids. The CDR3 DNA reads TGCGCCAGCAGCCAGGTCGACGGAAGGACCGGGGAGCTGTTTTTT. Translation: CASSQVDGRTGELFF.

The chain carries TRBV27 and TRBJ1-5, with D maybe TRBD1 (6 bases). Germline CDR1 reads MNHEY; CDR2 reads SMNVEV (reference sequence). The CDR3 runs 14 residues. The V and J ends lost 6 bases and 7 bases respectively, with 16 bases between them. CDR3 loop: CASSQQGLVQPQHF. The CDR3 DNA follows: TGTGCCAGCAGCCAACAGGGTCTAGTGCAGCCCCAGCATTTT.

This clone was detected only a few times. The chain has TRBV6-4 and TRBJ2-3, with D tentatively TRBD1 (5 bases). CDR1 is MRHNA, CDR2 SNTAGT, per germline. The CDR3 is 14 residues long. V gave up 4 bases and J gave up 0 bases, with 8 bases separating them. The CDR3 DNA reads TGTGCCAGCAGTGCTCAGGGTAGCACAGATACGCAGTATTTT. Protein sequence: CASSAQGSTDTQYF.

The table lists this clone with a count of one. The chain has TRBV19 and TRBJ1-2, with D maybe TRBD1 (5 bases). The CDR3 runs to 15 residues. The germline CDR1 and CDR2 sequences are LNHDA and SQIVND (reference sequence). V lost 4 bases to trimming and J lost 4 bases, with 16 bases between them. Here the CDR3 DNA reads TGTGCCAGTAGTACCCCAGGGTTGTCTTTCTATGGCTACACCTTC. This sequence encodes CASSTPGLSFYGYTF.